Shown below are 7 T cell receptor beta chains from a single sample sequenced in a study of blood T cell repertoires in COVID-19. Libraries were prepared by immunoSEQ multiplex PCR; TCRdb keeps only in-frame clonotypes and omits some of them. The sample holds tens of thousands of clones; approximately 86% are singletons and the top ten take around 10%. The sequenced sample was peripheral blood. All receptors derive from a human donor in a cohort sampled during active COVID-19.

The chain combines TRBV28 with TRBJ2-3; weak D call: TRBD1 (6 bases). From germline, CDR1 is MDHEN and CDR2 SYDVKM. V lost 5 bases and J 2 bases, leaving 11 bases between the germline ends. The CDR3 is 14 residues long. CDR3 residues: CASSTGSHTDTQYF. The CDR3 region has the DNA TGTGCCAGCAGTACAGGGTCCCACACAGATACGCAGTATTTT.

V and J are TRBV30 and TRBJ1-1; no definite D call. CDR1 is GTSNPN and CDR2 is SVGIG in the germline V gene (reference sequence). This CDR3 contains 14 residues. Trimming took 0 bases from V and 2 from J, leaving 10 bases between them. The CDR3 DNA follows: TGTGCCTGGAGTGTAATGGCTAGCAACACTGAAGCTTTCTTT. It encodes CAWSVMASNTEAFF. Full variable domain (rest looked up from reference TRBV30 and TRBJ1-1): SQTIHQWPATLVQPVGSPLSLECTVEGTSNPNLYWYRQAAGRGLQLLFYSVGIGQISSEVPQNLSASRPQDRQFILSSKKLLLSDSGFYLCAWSVMASNTEAFFGQGTRLTVV.

The chain is built from TRBV3-1 (or the pseudogene TRBV3-2) and TRBJ2-5; D gene uncertain. V was shortened by 1 base and J by 6 bases, with 6 bases between the two germline ends. This CDR3 contains 12 residues. Germline V gene data show CDR1 as LGHDT and CDR2 as YNNKEL (reference sequence). DNA for the CDR3: TGTGCCAGCAGCCAAGTGGAGCAGACCCAGTACTTC. Translation: CASSQVEQTQYF.

The genes are TRBV20-1 and TRBJ2-3, with D perhaps TRBD2 (6 bases). The V end was cut by 3 bases, the J end by 0 bases, with 7 bases between. The CDR3 is 13 amino acids. The germline V gene encodes CDR1 DFQATT and CDR2 SNEGSKA (reference sequence). CDR3 coding DNA: TGCAGTGCTAGTGCGGGGAGCACAGATACGCAGTATTTT. It codes for CSASAGSTDTQYF.

The genes are TRBV19 and TRBJ2-2, with D tentatively TRBD2 (6 bases). This CDR3 contains 13 residues. Germline V lookup: CDR1 LNHDA, CDR2 SQIVND (reference sequence). V lost 5 bases, J lost 9 bases, and 13 bases lay in between. For the CDR3, the DNA is TGTGCCAGTAGTGCGGTGGGGGGACGGGAGCTGTTTTTT. Its protein is CASSAVGGRELFF.

The V and J genes are TRBV28 and TRBJ2-5, with D possibly matching TRBD2 (5 bases). The germline CDR1 and CDR2 sequences are MDHEN and SYDVKM. There are 15 residues in the CDR3. The ends were cut back, 2 bases at V and 2 bases at J, with 12 bases in the middle. The CDR3 DNA follows: TGTGCCAGCAGTTTAATAGGTCGGGGACAAGAGACCCAGTACTTC. Protein: CASSLIGRGQETQYF.

J is TRBJ2-7 and V is TRBV5-5, with TRBD1 matching over 9 bases. The CDR3 covers 14 residues. Per the germline V gene, CDR1 is SGHKS and CDR2 is YYEKEE (reference sequence). With V trimmed by 4 bases and J by 2 bases, 4 bases remained unmatched. DNA of the CDR3: TGTGCCAGCAGCGCAGGACAGGGGCCCTACGAGCAGTACTTC. Amino acids: CASSAGQGPYEQYF.